The 27 T cell receptor beta chains below all came from one sample that was sequenced in a study of graft-versus-host responses after intestinal transplantation. Profiled with immunoSEQ multiplex PCR; TCRdb holds only in-frame clones, not every one. Among more than 50,000 clones listed, about 90% were seen once. Sequencing was performed on PBMCs, taken 118 to 130 days after intestinal transplantation. These receptors all come from a human patient who received an intestinal transplant, so some T cells may come from the graft donor.

V usage is TRBV10-3 and J usage is TRBJ2-3, with no clear D. Trimming stripped 3 bases from V and 0 bases from J, with 13 bases between. The CDR3 covers 16 residues. CDR1 is ENHRY and CDR2 is SYGVKD in the germline V gene. CDR3 nucleotide sequence: TGTGCCATCAGTGAACCAGCAGGAATTAGCACAGATACGCAGTATTTT. Its translation: CAISEPAGISTDTQYF.

A word on this clone: The junction departs from germline at one end; a sequencing error may be responsible. Distinct nucleotide sequences in the sample also encode this CDR3. The V gene is TRBV5-1, the J gene TRBJ1-1; D is unclear. The germline gives CDR1 SGHRS, CDR2 YFSETQ. The CDR3 runs to 12 residues. The CDR3 sequence: CASSFGTTEAFF. As DNA, the CDR3 is TGCGCCAGCAGCTTCGGCACCACTGAGGCTTTCTTT.

The chain joins TRBV7-9 to TRBJ2-7; TRBD1 is a possible D gene (5 bases). Germline V lookup: CDR1 SEHNR, CDR2 FQNEAQ (reference sequence). V lost 5 bases and J 2 bases, leaving 7 bases between the germline ends. The CDR3 totals 12 residues. The CDR3 coding sequence is TGTGCCAGCAGCCAGGGTACCTACGAGCAGTACTTC. Its protein is CASSQGTYEQYF.

V usage is TRBV4-1 and J usage is TRBJ1-6; 7 bases align to TRBD1. The CDR3 sequence is 17 residues long. The V gene's germline CDR1 is MGHRA and CDR2 YSYEKL. With V trimmed by 1 base and J by 4 bases, 7 bases remained unmatched. CDR3 region: CASSQAPGGAYNSPLHF. In DNA form, the CDR3 reads TGCGCCAGCAGCCAAGCCCCAGGGGGAGCTTATAATTCACCCCTCCACTTT.

This clone was seen a handful of times. The genes are TRBV7-9 and TRBJ1-2; no definite D call. The CDR3 is 13 residues long. CDR1 and CDR2 (germline): SEHNR, FQNEAQ (reference sequence). Trimming took off 0 bases at V and 1 base at J, with 3 bases between the two ends. CDR3 sequence (DNA): TGTGCCAGCAGCTTAGCCGTTAACTATGGCTACACCTTC. The encoded protein is CASSLAVNYGYTF.

The chain is built from TRBV6-1 and TRBJ2-7, with D possibly matching TRBD2 (5 bases). Trimming removed 0 bases at V and 2 bases at J, with 8 bases between. CDR3 size: 14 residues. Germline CDR1 MNHNS, CDR2 SASEGT. CDR3 bases: TGTGCCAGCAGTGAAGCGTCGGGAACCTACGAGCAGTACTTC. Residues: CASSEASGTYEQYF.

The rearrangement links TRBV27 to TRBJ2-3, with 9 bases lining up with TRBD2. The CDR3 totals 16 residues. Germline CDR1 reads MNHEY; CDR2 reads SMNVEV (reference sequence). J was trimmed by 4 bases and V by 0 bases; bases with no gene match: 5. For the CDR3, the DNA is TGTGCCAGCAGTTTATCTGGCGGGGGGGCCCCAGATACGCAGTATTTT. Protein: CASSLSGGGAPDTQYF.

V gene TRBV18 combines with J gene TRBJ2-1, with unresolved D. There are 14 residues in the CDR3. Germline CDR1 KGHSH, CDR2 LQKENI. V lost 2 bases, J lost 3 bases, and 8 bases lay in between. This CDR3 reads CASSPNLDYNEQFF. CDR3 DNA: TGTGCCAGCTCACCAAACCTAGACTACAATGAGCAGTTCTTC.

This sequence joins TRBV4-2 and TRBJ2-1, with 7 nucleotides matching TRBD2. The V and J ends lost 0 bases and 7 bases, in that order; junction bases with no gene match: 12. The V gene's germline CDR1 is LGHNA and CDR2 YNFKEQ. The CDR3 is made up of 17 amino acids. CDR3 in DNA: TGTGCCAGCAGCCAAGAAGGAGACGGGAGGCCCATGAATGAGCAGTTCTTC. Translated: CASSQEGDGRPMNEQFF.

The chain employs TRBV2 and TRBJ1-2, with D possibly matching TRBD1 (6 bases). Germline loops: CDR1 SNHLY, CDR2 FYNNEI. The CDR3 extends over 12 amino acids. Trimming shortened V by 5 bases and J by 5 bases, and 9 bases separated the two germline ends. CDR3 in amino acids: CASSWDIYGYTF. The CDR3 nucleotides are TGTGCCAGCAGTTGGGACATTTATGGCTACACCTTC.

The gene calls are TRBV6-4 and TRBJ2-5, with D unclear. V lost 2 bases and J lost 4, with 5 bases in between. Germline CDR1 reads MRHNA; CDR2 reads SNTAGT. The CDR3 sequence is 12 residues long. CDR3 protein: CASSDLRETQYF. The CDR3 nucleotides read TGTGCCAGCAGTGACCTCCGAGAGACCCAGTACTTC.

This clone came up once. CDR3: CASSWGLAGADEQYF. The CDR3 region has the DNA TGTGCCAGCAGTTGGGGTTTAGCGGGAGCAGACGAGCAGTACTTC. V is TRBV27 and J is TRBJ2-7; 9 bases align to TRBD2. The junction had 9 bases not matched to a gene; V was cut back by 4 bases and J by 5 bases. This CDR3 contains 15 residues. CDR1 and CDR2 (germline): MNHEY, SMNVEV (reference sequence).

This CDR3 is CASSLSGTVNEKLFF. CDR3 nucleotide sequence: TGTGCCAGCAGCTTATCCGGGACAGTTAATGAAAAACTGTTTTTT. The chain uses TRBV7-6 and TRBJ1-4; 7 bases fit TRBD1. The V and J ends lost 2 bases and 4 bases, in that order; junction bases with no gene match: 4. This CDR3 comprises 15 residues. Germline CDR1 reads SGHVS; CDR2 reads FNYEAQ.

V is TRBV7-2 and J is TRBJ2-7; no firm D call. This CDR3 is built from 13 residues. V lost 0 bases to trimming and J lost 6 bases, with 9 bases between them. Germline V gene data show CDR1 as SGHTA and CDR2 as FQGNSA. Written as DNA, the CDR3 is TGTGCCAGCAGCTTAGCGCTGAGAGGCGAGCAGTACTTC. This translates into CASSLALRGEQYF.

This chain joins TRBV14 and TRBJ1-1; 8 bases agree with TRBD1. The CDR3 totals 19 residues. Losses at the gene ends were 4 bases for V and 2 bases for J; bases not matched to a gene: 18. Looked up from germline, CDR1 is SGHDN and CDR2 is FVKESK. The CDR3 sequence: CASSPFQGQVRGRNTEAFF. DNA for the CDR3: TGTGCCAGCAGCCCGTTTCAGGGACAGGTTAGGGGAAGAAACACTGAAGCTTTCTTT.

The chain combines TRBV6-1 with TRBJ1-5, with a possible D match to TRBD1 (6 bases). V lost 7 bases to trimming and J lost 7 bases, with 17 bases between them. This CDR3 contains 14 residues. Germline V CDR1 and CDR2: MNHNS, SASEGT. This CDR3 is CASNIWPGAQPQHF. DNA of the CDR3: TGTGCCAGCAATATATGGCCAGGGGCCCAGCCCCAGCATTTT.

This sequence joins TRBV2 and TRBJ2-3; D uncertain. This CDR3 contains 13 residues. V was pared by 4 bases and J by 6 bases, with 11 bases between. Looked up from germline, CDR1 is SNHLY and CDR2 is FYNNEI. The CDR3 region has the DNA TGTGCCAGCAGTGTAAATGGAGAGGATACGCAGTATTTT. Its protein is CASSVNGEDTQYF.

V is TRBV11-2 and J is TRBJ2-1; TRBD2 is a possible D gene (6 bases). CDR3 length: 15 residues. In germline, CDR1 is SGHAT, CDR2 FQNNGV. Between the trimmed V and J ends, which lost 4 bases and 4 bases, there was a span of 14 bases. The CDR3 DNA reads TGTGCCAGCAGCTCGGGACTTCGCCCTTACAATGAGCAGTTCTTC. Its protein is CASSSGLRPYNEQFF.

The CDR3 reads CASSARDGAYEQYF. CDR3 bases: TGTGCCAGTAGTGCCCGGGACGGAGCCTACGAGCAGTACTTC. The J gene is TRBJ2-5, the V gene TRBV19; D is tentatively TRBD1 or TRBD2 (5 bases each). The DNA end is more similar to TRBJ2-7, so the J call may be wrong. Germline V CDR1 and CDR2: LNHDA, SQIVND (reference sequence). This CDR3 is built from 14 residues.

V usage is TRBV7-6 and J usage is TRBJ2-1; 7 nucleotides line up with TRBD2. This CDR3 comprises 15 residues. CDR1 is SGHVS, CDR2 FNYEAQ, per germline. The trim removed 4 bases at V and 9 bases at J, leaving 12 bases unmatched. As DNA, the CDR3 is TGTGCCAGCAGCTGGGGTAGCGGCACGGGGGGTGAGCAGTTCTTC. Residues: CASSWGSGTGGEQFF.

V usage is TRBV6-1 and J usage is TRBJ1-2; D remains ambiguous. The CDR3 sequence is 13 residues long. The germline V gene encodes CDR1 MNHNS and CDR2 SASEGT. V was clipped by 5 bases and J by 1 base, with 8 bases between them. CDR3 loop: CASSYGINYGYTF. The DNA for the CDR3 is TGTGCCAGCAGTTATGGCATTAACTATGGCTACACCTTC.

This clone occurred once. In DNA, the CDR3 is TGCGCCAGCAGCTTGTCCATCGACAGGGTTGGCGGCTACACCTTC. Amino acids: CASSLSIDRVGGYTF. The chain has TRBV5-1 and TRBJ1-2, with TRBD1 matching 7 bases. Germline trimming cut 1 base from V and 8 bases from J; bases unmatched to any gene: 11. From germline, CDR1 is SGHRS and CDR2 YFSETQ. The CDR3 sequence is 15 residues long.

This rearrangement joins TRBV19 to TRBJ2-2; D is unclear. The length of the CDR3 is 12 residues. Germline V CDR1 and CDR2: LNHDA, SQIVND (reference sequence). Trimming removed 5 bases at V and 4 bases at J, with 5 bases between. CDR3 region: CASSPRTGELFF. In DNA form, the CDR3 reads TGTGCCAGTAGTCCCCGCACCGGGGAGCTGTTTTTT.

V gene TRBV4-1 combines with J gene TRBJ2-2; D may be TRBD1 or TRBD2 (5 bases each). The CDR3 consists of 18 residues. The V end was cut by 1 base, the J end by 8 bases, with 23 bases between. Germline CDR1 MGHRA, CDR2 YSYEKL. CDR3 DNA: TGCGCCAGCAGCCAAGGGGTCACTGTGTCGGGGCAAAGAGGGGAGCTGTTTTTT. It is translated as CASSQGVTVSGQRGELFF.

This chain connects TRBV6-5 to TRBJ2-1; the D gene could be TRBD1 or TRBD2 (5 bases each). Germline V gene data show CDR1 as MNHEY and CDR2 as SVGAGI. V was pared by 4 bases and J by 4 bases, with 14 bases between. The CDR3 totals 15 residues. CDR3 sequence: CASSWDRGIYNEQFF. The DNA of the CDR3 is TGTGCCAGCAGTTGGGACCGAGGGATTTACAATGAGCAGTTCTTC.

J is TRBJ2-5 and V is TRBV19; D remains ambiguous. V lost 3 bases and J lost 0, with 8 bases in between. Per the germline V gene, CDR1 is LNHDA and CDR2 is SQIVND (reference sequence). This CDR3 contains 14 residues. The CDR3 reads CASSMLSDQETQYF. The CDR3 bases are TGTGCCAGTAGTATGCTCAGCGACCAAGAGACCCAGTACTTC.

This clone was recorded once. This rearrangement joins TRBV10-3 to TRBJ1-1; 12 bases agree with TRBD1. Germline lookup yields CDR1 ENHRY and CDR2 SYGVKD. There are 17 residues in the CDR3. The trim removed 6 bases at V and 5 bases at J, leaving 13 bases unmatched. The CDR3 reads CAISSGTGGSTRTEAFF. The CDR3 region has the DNA TGTGCCATCAGCTCCGGGACAGGGGGCTCAACGCGGACTGAAGCTTTCTTT.